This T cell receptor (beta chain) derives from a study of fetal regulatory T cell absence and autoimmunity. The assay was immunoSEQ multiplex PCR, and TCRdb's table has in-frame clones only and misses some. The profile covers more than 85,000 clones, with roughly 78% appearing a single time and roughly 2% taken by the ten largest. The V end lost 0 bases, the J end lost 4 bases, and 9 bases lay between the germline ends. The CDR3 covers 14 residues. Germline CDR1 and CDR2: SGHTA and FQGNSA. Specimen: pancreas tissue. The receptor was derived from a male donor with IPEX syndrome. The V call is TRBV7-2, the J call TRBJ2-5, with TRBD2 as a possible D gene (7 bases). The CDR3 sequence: CASSLAGGPETQYF. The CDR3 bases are TGTGCCAGCAGCTTAGCGGGGGGGCCAGAGACCCAGTACTTC.